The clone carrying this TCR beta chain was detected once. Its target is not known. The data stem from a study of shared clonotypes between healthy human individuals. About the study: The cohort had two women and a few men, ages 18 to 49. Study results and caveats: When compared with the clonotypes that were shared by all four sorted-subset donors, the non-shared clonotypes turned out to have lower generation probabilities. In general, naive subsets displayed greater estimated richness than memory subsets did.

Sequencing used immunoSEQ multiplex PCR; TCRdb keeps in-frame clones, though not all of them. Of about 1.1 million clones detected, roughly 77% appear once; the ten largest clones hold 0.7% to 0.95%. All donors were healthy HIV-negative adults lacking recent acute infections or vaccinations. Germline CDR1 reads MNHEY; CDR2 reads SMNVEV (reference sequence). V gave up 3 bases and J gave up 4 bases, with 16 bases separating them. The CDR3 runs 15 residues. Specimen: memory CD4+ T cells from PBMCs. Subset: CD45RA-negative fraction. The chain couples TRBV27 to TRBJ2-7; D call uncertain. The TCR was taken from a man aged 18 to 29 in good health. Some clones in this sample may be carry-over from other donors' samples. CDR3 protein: CASSLASRGRYEQYF. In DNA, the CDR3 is TGTGCCAGCAGTTTGGCTTCGCGTGGCCGGTACGAGCAGTACTTC.